The clone carrying this T cell receptor beta chain has just a few counts. Per the authors' pipeline: From reference gene primer amplification, estimates of nucleated cell counts were derived. The table came from immunoSEQ multiplex PCR; TCRdb's copy has only in-frame clones and leaves some out. V and J calls and clone size are as listed in that table; D and trimming were resolved from the DNA. The sample has 150,000 to 200,000 clones, roughly nine tenths seen once. Germline V gene sequence: CDR1 LGHNA, CDR2 YSLEER. Trimming cost V 0 bases and J 1 base, with 13 bases left between them. This CDR3 is 17 amino acids long. This record comes from a study of blood T cell repertoires in COVID-19. In the study overall: Samples representing acute and convalescent COVID-19 were sourced from the United States, Italy and Spain. The analysed material was cDNA or gDNA that came from T cells, B-cell-depleted T cells, or PBMCs.

J is TRBJ1-3 and V is TRBV4-3; D perhaps matches TRBD1 (5 bases). Sequenced: peripheral blood. The TCR originated in a man aged 18 to 29 who had recovered from COVID-19. As DNA, the CDR3 is TGCGCCAGCAGCCAAGAGAGGGGCGCGGGGTCTGGAAACACCATATATTTT. This gives the protein CASSQERGAGSGNTIYF.